This T cell receptor (beta chain) emerged from a study of shared clonotypes between healthy human individuals. Remarks on this clone: Antigen: not known.

On sorted subsets, replicate PCRs used 200 ng DNA, or 27,000 or so T cell genomes. Data came from immunoSEQ multiplex PCR; TCRdb stores just in-frame clones and leaves some out. The sample yields about 2,200,000 clones, approximately 94% seen once. Germline CDR1 reads SEHNR; CDR2 reads FQNEAQ (reference sequence). Deletions cut 3 bases from V and 6 bases from J, with 9 bases between. This CDR3 has 13 amino acids. CD45RO-negative, CCR7-selected cells formed the naive CD8 fraction, which excluded terminally differentiated effector memory CD45RA+ cells. Healthy HIV-negative adults with no recent acute infections or vaccinations were recruited as donors. Study-wide points: When naive CD4 clonotypes were compared across a few donors, about 4.8% were shared.

The chain carries TRBV7-9 and TRBJ2-1; D not resolved. The TCR was taken from a man between 18 and 35 years old in good health. Some clones in this sample may be carry-over from other donors' samples. Sequenced material: naive CD8+ T cells from PBMCs. CDR3: CASSFVTPNEQFF. The CDR3 coding sequence is TGTGCCAGCAGCTTCGTAACTCCCAATGAGCAGTTCTTC.